The text below deals with one T cell receptor beta chain. What it recognizes is unknown. The entry originates in a study of radiotherapy plus CTLA-4 blockade in lung cancer. In the study overall: Objective responses were seen in 18% of patients, disease control in more than 30%.

J lost 13 bases, V lost 4 bases, and 8 bases had no gene match. This CDR3 region has 14 residues. Germline V gene lookup returns CDR1 SGHRS and CDR2 YFSETQ. Overall study findings and caveats: Early shifts in blood T cell clones, with interferon-beta, reportedly predicted response best. Radiotherapy was combined with ipilimumab, and tumor-derived TCR clones then expanded in blood.

Each patient with chemo-refractory metastatic non-small-cell lung cancer was treated with focal radiation plus CTLA-4 blockade using ipilimumab. Generated by immunoSEQ multiplex PCR, the TCRdb table keeps only in-frame clones and is missing some. The sample includes about 66,000 clones, approximately 80% of them seen just once. The sequences come from peripheral blood, collected from a patient treated with radiotherapy plus ipilimumab. The source is a human donor with non-small cell lung cancer who had a partial response to radiotherapy plus ipilimumab. The chain combines TRBV5-1 with TRBJ2-1; 13 bases agree with TRBD2. The CDR3: CASSLGTSGIVQFF. CDR3 DNA sequence: TGCGCCAGCAGCCTTGGGACTAGCGGGATTGTTCAGTTCTTC.